The rows below give T cell receptor beta chains drawn from one sample of a study of radiotherapy plus CTLA-4 blockade in lung cancer. Clones were sequenced by immunoSEQ multiplex PCR, and TCRdb holds only the in-frame ones, with some missing. Counted here are 95,000 to 150,000 clones, 70% to 90% occurring once; the ten biggest clones make up 6.9%. Sequenced here: peripheral blood, sampled from a patient treated with radiotherapy plus ipilimumab. All receptors come from a human donor with non-small cell lung cancer that progressed on radiotherapy plus ipilimumab. Both conserved end residues are part of each CDR3. D genes are given only for firm matches. For some rows the clone size is stated as once, few or many, or as a class when expanded; others skip it.

J gene,V gene,D gene,clone size,CDR3 DNA,CDR3 protein
TRBJ1-3,TRBV10-3,NA,few,TGTGCCATCAGTGGGACAGTCCAAAACACCATATATTTT,CAISGTVQNTIYF
TRBJ2-3,TRBV15,NA,few,TGTGCCACCAGCAGACCCACGGGGCGTGTTGGTGGGCCAGATACGCAGTATTTT,CATSRPTGRVGGPDTQYF
TRBJ2-7,TRBV27,NA,NA,TGTGCCAGCAGTTTTTGGGCAGGGTCGGGCGAGCAGTACTTC,CASSFWAGSGEQYF
TRBJ1-4,TRBV5-1,NA,NA,TGCGCCAGCAGCTTGGCGGACGGTGGGGGGAAACTGTTTTTT,CASSLADGGGKLFF
TRBJ1-5,TRBV19,NA,NA,TGTGCCAGTAGTACCACAGGGCTCGGCAATCAGCCCCAGCATTTT,CASSTTGLGNQPQHF
TRBJ2-7,TRBV7-9,TRBD2,NA,TGTGCCAGCAGCGTTAGCGGGAGGGAAACCCCCGAGCAGTACTTC,CASSVSGRETPEQYF
TRBJ2-1,TRBV19,NA,NA,TGTGCCAGTAGTACCCCCCCGGGGCAACCGAAGTACAATGAGCAGTTCTTC,CASSTPPGQPKYNEQFF
TRBJ2-2,TRBV30,NA,once,TGTGCCTGGAGTGGAGAGGACTACTACACCGGGGAGCTGTTTTTT,CAWSGEDYYTGELFF
TRBJ1-1,TRBV6-5,TRBD1,NA,TGTGCCAGCAGTTCCCCCGGGACAGTGAACACTGAAGCTTTCTTT,CASSSPGTVNTEAFF
TRBJ2-5,TRBV2,NA,NA,TGTGCCAGCAGTCCCGACTGGGGCCAAGAGACCCAGTACTTC,CASSPDWGQETQYF
TRBJ1-1,TRBV30,NA,NA,TGTGCCTGGAGTGTATTGTTGGCAGGAGCTTTCTTT,CAWSVLLAGAFF
TRBJ1-5,TRBV18,TRBD1,NA,TGTGCCAGCTCACCGACAGGGGTCGATCAGCCCCAGCATTTT,CASSPTGVDQPQHF
TRBJ2-7,TRBV27,TRBD1,NA,TGTGCCAGCCGACAGGGTTACGAGCAGTACTTC,CASRQGYEQYF
TRBJ2-2,TRBV7-3,NA,NA,TGTGCCAGCATGGGAAACACCGGGGAGCTGTTTTTT,CASMGNTGELFF
TRBJ2-5,TRBV11-3,NA,NA,TGTGCCAGCAGCTTAGATGGAGGGCACCAAGAGACCCAGTACTTC,CASSLDGGHQETQYF
TRBJ2-3,TRBV2,TRBD2,NA,TGTGCCAGCGGGAAATCGGAGTTATACGGGAGGGATACGCAGTATTTT,CASGKSELYGRDTQYF
TRBJ2-7,TRBV10-3,NA,NA,TGTGCCATCAGAGGGCCCGGGGAGGCCCCGTCCGAGCAGTACTTC,CAIRGPGEAPSEQYF
TRBJ2-7,TRBV4-2,NA,NA,TGTGCCAGCAGCCAAGTGGATGAAAGTAACTACGAGCAGTACTTC,CASSQVDESNYEQYF
TRBJ1-1,TRBV15,NA,NA,TGTGCCACCCGGAGGGGGGAAGGTGGCACTGAAGCTTTCTTT,CATRRGEGGTEAFF
TRBJ2-5,TRBV5-4,NA,NA,TGTGCCAGCAGCTTGGGGGGACTCCCCGGAGAGACCCAGTACTTC,CASSLGGLPGETQYF
TRBJ2-1,TRBV9,TRBD1,NA,TGTGCCAGCAGCGTAGACCCCAACCTAGGGGGCGCCTACAATGAGCAGTTCTTC,CASSVDPNLGGAYNEQFF
TRBJ1-2,TRBV7-6,NA,NA,TGTGCCAGCAGCCCACAGGGTACAACATCTAACTATGGCTACACCTTC,CASSPQGTTSNYGYTF
TRBJ2-1,TRBV12-5,TRBD2,NA,TGTGCTAGTGGTCCCCCCGGGACTAGATCGATCGGGCAGTTCTTC,CASGPPGTRSIGQFF
TRBJ2-1,TRBV5-1,NA,once,TGCGCCAGCAGCTCCACGCCTGCCGATGAGCAGTTCTTC,CASSSTPADEQFF
TRBJ2-7,TRBV29-1,TRBD2,NA,TGCAGCGTTGCTTTCCTAGCGGGATCCTACGAGCAGTACTTC,CSVAFLAGSYEQYF
TRBJ2-1,TRBV11-3,TRBD2,NA,TGTGCCAGCAGCCCAACGGAGGGACTAGCGGGTAACAATGAGCAGTTCTTC,CASSPTEGLAGNNEQFF
TRBJ2-7,TRBV27,TRBD2,NA,TGTGCCAGCCGGGACTATGGGAACTACGAGCAGTACTTC,CASRDYGNYEQYF
TRBJ1-3,TRBV7-8,NA,once,TGTGCCAGCAGCTTAGCGTGGGTCGGGGTCGGAAACACCATATATTTT,CASSLAWVGVGNTIYF
TRBJ2-7,TRBV6-1,NA,NA,TGTGCCAGCAGTGAATTGGGCGTGGGGGGACAGTACGAGCAGTACTTC,CASSELGVGGQYEQYF
TRBJ1-1,TRBV7-9,TRBD1,once,TGTGCCAGCAGCTTAGTGATGGGGACAGCGAACACTGAAGCTTTCTTT,CASSLVMGTANTEAFF
TRBJ2-1,TRBV7-9,TRBD1,NA,TGTGCCAGCAGCTTGATAAAGGGGGCGGATGAGCAGTTCTTC,CASSLIKGADEQFF
TRBJ2-5,TRBV6-5,NA,NA,TGTGCCAGCAGTTACTATCGCTACGGGACACCAGAGACCCAGTACTTC,CASSYYRYGTPETQYF
TRBJ2-1,TRBV5-1,NA,NA,TGCGCCAGCAGCTTGGTTTCGGGAGATGGCAATGAGCAGTTCTTC,CASSLVSGDGNEQFF
TRBJ2-2,TRBV2,NA,NA,TGTGCCAGCAGGCCAAATACGAACACCGGGGAGCTGCTTTTT,CASRPNTNTGELLF
TRBJ2-1,TRBV19,NA,NA,TGTGCCAGTAGCATTCCGGGACTTGTGTTTGAGCAGTTCTTC,CASSIPGLVFEQFF
TRBJ1-5,TRBV6-1,NA,once,TGTGCCAGCAGGGGGTATCAGCACAATCAGCCCCAGCATTTT,CASRGYQHNQPQHF
TRBJ2-7,TRBV18,TRBD2,NA,TGTGCCAGCTCACCCTTGGGACTAGCGGGGGTTAGTGGCTACGAGCAGTACTTC,CASSPLGLAGVSGYEQYF
TRBJ2-7,TRBV2,NA,NA,TGTGCCAGCAGGGCTACACAGGGAATCTACGAGCAGTACTTC,CASRATQGIYEQYF
TRBJ2-5,TRBV6-1,TRBD1,NA,TGTGCCAGCAAACCGGACAGGGGCCTGGAGACCCAGTACTTC,CASKPDRGLETQYF